The 24 T cell receptor beta chains listed next were all sequenced from one sample in a study of T cell changes during pregnancy in multiple sclerosis. The method was immunoSEQ multiplex PCR; TCRdb's version includes in-frame clones alone and lacks a portion of them. Counted here are 35,000 to 55,000 clones, approximately 92% occurring once; the ten biggest clones make up roughly 2.2%. Sequencing was performed on peripheral blood, taken in the third trimester of pregnancy. These receptors all stem from a female donor with multiple sclerosis, enrolled in a pregnancy study.

The J gene is TRBJ2-1, the V gene TRBV10-3, with 9 nucleotides matching TRBD2. Germline trimming cut 4 bases from V and 8 bases from J; bases unmatched to any gene: 3. The CDR3 totals 13 residues. Germline CDR1 reads ENHRY; CDR2 reads SYGVKD. The CDR3 protein is CAISGGLADEQFF. Here the CDR3 DNA reads TGTGCCATCAGTGGGGGACTAGCAGATGAGCAGTTCTTC.

The rearrangement links TRBV9 to TRBJ2-5; 7 nucleotides agree with TRBD2. Looked up from germline, CDR1 is SGDLS and CDR2 is YYNGEE. The CDR3 is made up of 16 amino acids. J gave up 1 base and V 0 bases, and 6 bases lay outside the gene matches. The CDR3 is CASSVGAGVIQETQYF. The CDR3 bases are TGTGCCAGCAGCGTAGGTGCGGGGGTTATCCAAGAGACCCAGTACTTC.

The rearrangement links TRBV4-3 to TRBJ2-1; TRBD2 might be the D (5 bases). The germline V gene encodes CDR1 LGHNA and CDR2 YSLEER. Deletions cut 4 bases from V and 2 bases from J, with 15 bases between. The CDR3 has 16 amino acids. CDR3 loop: CASSRADSEPYNEQFF. CDR3 nucleotide sequence: TGCGCCAGCAGCCGGGCGGACTCCGAGCCCTACAATGAGCAGTTCTTC.

The genes are TRBV11-2 and TRBJ1-1, with D unresolved. Germline CDR1 SGHAT, CDR2 FQNNGV. This CDR3 contains 13 residues. With 6 bases removed from V and 0 bases from J, the gap between germline ends came to 8 bases. CDR3 sequence (DNA): TGTGCCAGCAGTTCCTCTTTGAACACTGAAGCTTTCTTT. Amino acid sequence: CASSSSLNTEAFF.

This sequence joins TRBV9 and TRBJ2-3; TRBD2 agrees at 8 bases. The germline V gene has CDR1 SGDLS and CDR2 YYNGEE. The V gene end was trimmed by 0 bases and the J gene end by 2 bases; junction bases not matched to a gene: 8. This CDR3 region has 17 residues. The CDR3 nucleotides read TGTGCCAGCAGCGTAGGAAAAGCGGGGGCCTACACAGATACGCAGTATTTT. It specifies CASSVGKAGAYTDTQYF.

Only one count was recorded for this clone. The genes are TRBV19 and TRBJ2-1, with a possible D match to TRBD1 (6 bases). Germline V gives CDR1 LNHDA, CDR2 SQIVND (reference sequence). V shed 0 bases and J shed 7 bases, with 16 bases lying between them. This CDR3 is 16 amino acids long. CDR3 sequence reads: CASSIDRDTDSNEQFF. For the CDR3, the DNA is TGTGCCAGTAGTATAGATCGGGACACGGATTCGAATGAGCAGTTCTTC. The variable domain in full, with the rest retrieved from reference TRBV19 and TRBJ2-1, is DGGITQSPKYLFRKEGQNVTLSCEQNLNHDAMYWYRQDPGQGLRLIYYSQIVNDFQKGDIAEGYSVSREKKESFPLTVTSAQKNPTAFYLCASSIDRDTDSNEQFFGPGTRLTVL.

Here the CDR3 reads CASSDRGRTEAFF. CDR3 DNA: TGTGCCAGCAGTGACAGGGGGCGAACTGAAGCTTTCTTT. The J gene is TRBJ1-1, the V gene TRBV25-1; TRBD1 aligns across 8 bases. Looked up from germline, CDR1 is MGHDK and CDR2 is SYGVNS. The CDR3 contains 13 residues. V dropped 3 bases and J dropped 5; count of bases not matched to a gene: 2.

The chain combines TRBV7-2 with TRBJ2-7, with 14 bases lining up with TRBD2. CDR1 is SGHTA, CDR2 FQGNSA, per germline. The CDR3 consists of 19 residues. V shed 1 base and J 4 bases; nucleotides not matched to a gene: 12. The CDR3 region is CASSLGGTSGRFSPYEQYF. For the CDR3, the DNA is TGTGCCAGCAGCTTAGGTGGGACTAGCGGGAGATTCAGTCCGTACGAGCAGTACTTC.

The chain recombines TRBV6-5 with TRBJ2-5, with TRBD2 matching 10 bases. The ends lost 7 bases at V and 1 base at J; junction bases unmatched: 6. The CDR3 is 15 residues long. CDR1 is MNHEY, CDR2 SVGAGI, per germline. The CDR3 here is CASTLLAGPQETQYF. CDR3 nucleotides: TGTGCCAGCACTCTACTAGCGGGGCCCCAAGAGACCCAGTACTTC.

The chain recombines TRBV7-8 with TRBJ2-1; TRBD2 agrees at 12 bases. The germline CDR1 and CDR2 sequences are SGHVS and FQNEAQ. The CDR3 consists of 16 residues. V shed 4 bases, J shed 3 bases, and the junction held 4 bases outside the gene matches. The CDR3 loop reads CASSSSGRAHYNEQFF. CDR3 in DNA: TGTGCCAGCAGCTCTAGCGGGAGGGCCCACTACAATGAGCAGTTCTTC.

This clone occurred once. The chain employs TRBV9 and TRBJ2-5, with a weak D call TRBD1 (5 bases). The CDR3 runs to 14 residues. Germline V gives CDR1 SGDLS, CDR2 YYNGEE. Trimming took 4 bases from V and 4 from J, leaving 14 bases between them. CDR3 coding DNA: TGTGCCAGCAGCTTCACAGGAATCGGAGAGACCCAGTACTTC. Amino acid sequence: CASSFTGIGETQYF.

The V call is TRBV30, the J call TRBJ1-1; D possibly corresponds to TRBD1 (5 bases). The V gene's germline CDR1 is GTSNPN and CDR2 SVGIG (reference sequence). V was trimmed by 5 bases and J by 0 bases, leaving 13 bases between them. The CDR3 totals 14 residues. The CDR3 DNA reads as TGTGCCTGGGCTAGAAGACAGTTGAACACTGAAGCTTTCTTT. Its translation is CAWARRQLNTEAFF.

This sequence joins TRBV5-1 and TRBJ2-5; TRBD2 is a possible D gene (5 bases). CDR1 SGHRS and CDR2 YFSETQ come from the germline V gene. This CDR3 contains 13 residues. V shed 4 bases and J shed 5 bases, with 12 bases lying between them. CDR3 bases: TGCGCCAGCAGCCCGGTCGGGAAGGAGACCCAGTACTTC. It is translated as CASSPVGKETQYF.

J is TRBJ2-5 and V is TRBV5-1, with D unresolved. Trimming removed 0 bases from V and 3 bases from J, with 6 bases in between. Germline V gene data show CDR1 as SGHRS and CDR2 as YFSETQ. The CDR3 is made up of 13 amino acids. CDR3: CASSLATEETQYF. The DNA for the CDR3 is TGCGCCAGCAGCTTGGCTACCGAAGAGACCCAGTACTTC. Together with reference TRBV5-1 and TRBJ2-5, the CDR3 gives the full variable domain: KAGVTQTPRYLIKTRGQQVTLSCSPISGHRSVSWYQQTPGQGLQFLFEYFSETQRNKGNFPGRFSGRQFSNSRSEMNVSTLELGDSALYLCASSLATEETQYFGPGTRLLVL.

A few counts support this clone. CDR3 sequence: CSVQPDRGAEAFF. CDR3 bases: TGCAGCGTCCAACCCGACAGGGGAGCTGAAGCTTTCTTT. The rearrangement joins TRBV29-1 to TRBJ1-1, with 8 bases matching TRBD1. Germline V gene data show CDR1 as SQVTM and CDR2 as ANQGSEA. The CDR3 length is 13 residues. V was pared by 6 bases and J by 6 bases, with 9 bases of the junction left unmatched. The full variable domain, rest sourced from reference TRBV29-1 and TRBJ1-1, is SAVISQKPSRDICQRGTSLTIQCQVDSQVTMMFWYRQQPGQSLTLIATANQGSEATYESGFVIDKFPISRPNLTFSTLTVSNMSPEDSSIYLCSVQPDRGAEAFFGQGTRLTVV.

The chain joins TRBV11-2 to TRBJ1-3; D call uncertain. The V and J ends lost 2 bases and 0 bases respectively, with 8 bases between them. This CDR3 region has 15 residues. CDR1 is SGHAT and CDR2 is FQNNGV in the germline V gene. The CDR3 coding sequence is TGTGCCAGCAGCTTAACCGGTCGCTCTGGAAACACCATATATTTT. Protein product: CASSLTGRSGNTIYF. The whole variable domain, remainder taken from reference TRBV11-2 and TRBJ1-3, is EAGVAQSPRYKIIEKRQSVAFWCNPISGHATLYWYQQILGQGPKLLIQFQNNGVVDDSQLPKDRFSAERLKGVDSTLKIQPAKLEDSAVYLCASSLTGRSGNTIYFGEGSWLTVV.

This sequence joins TRBV7-9 and TRBJ2-7, with TRBD1 identical over 7 bases. This CDR3 contains 14 residues. Germline CDR1 reads SEHNR; CDR2 reads FQNEAQ (reference sequence). V gave up 6 bases and J gave up 3 bases; unmatched junction bases: 8. The CDR3 bases are TGTGCCAGCAGGGCTCGGGACAGTCTCTACGAGCAGTACTTC. As protein: CASRARDSLYEQYF.

The chain combines TRBV16 with TRBJ1-5, with TRBD1 matching 10 bases. V was pared by 5 bases and J by 6 bases, with 7 bases of the junction left unmatched. The CDR3 has 15 residues. Germline-derived CDR1 and CDR2 are KGHSY and FQNENV. The CDR3 DNA reads as TGTGCCAGCAGCTCCAGCGGACAGGGGGTTCAGCCCCAGCATTTT. Amino acid sequence: CASSSSGQGVQPQHF.

CDR3 DNA sequence: TGTGCCTTGGGCGACCTGGGCGGGGAGCTGTTTTTT. Its protein is CALGDLGGELFF. The chain uses TRBV30 and TRBJ2-2; D not resolved. V was shortened by 7 bases and J by 7 bases, with 13 bases between the two germline ends. The germline V gene has CDR1 GTSNPN and CDR2 SVGIG (reference sequence). CDR3 length: 12 amino acids.

The J gene is TRBJ2-1, the V gene TRBV10-3, with a tentative D call TRBD2 (5 bases). CDR1 and CDR2 from the germline V gene are ENHRY and SYGVKD. The CDR3 sequence is 14 residues long. V was shortened by 3 bases and J by 6 bases, with 12 bases between the two germline ends. DNA for the CDR3: TGTGCCATCAGTGATGAGGGCCTCCTCAATGAGCAGTTCTTC. It translates to CAISDEGLLNEQFF.

This clone was seen once. The chain couples TRBV6-6 to TRBJ1-1; tentatively, D is TRBD1 (5 bases). V was clipped by 0 bases and J by 4 bases, with 12 bases between them. Germline CDR1 and CDR2: MNHNY and SVGAGI (reference sequence). The CDR3 runs to 15 residues. The CDR3 region is CASSYSRTLSTEAFF. The CDR3 bases are TGTGCCAGCAGTTACTCCCGGACACTTAGCACTGAAGCTTTCTTT.

V is TRBV4-1 and J is TRBJ2-1; TRBD2 matches 8 bases. The CDR3 runs to 16 residues. CDR1 is MGHRA, CDR2 YSYEKL, per germline. Trimming took 0 bases from V and 4 from J; bases not matched to a gene: 5. CDR3 region: CASSQDTSGYYNEQFF. The CDR3 DNA follows: TGCGCCAGCAGCCAAGATACTAGCGGATATTACAATGAGCAGTTCTTC.

The chain recombines TRBV6-5 with TRBJ1-4; D is unclear. CDR3 size: 15 residues. Trimming took 6 bases from V and 3 from J, leaving 14 bases between them. Germline loops: CDR1 MNHEY, CDR2 SVGAGI. Written as DNA, the CDR3 is TGTGCCAGCAGAGGTCTCGGGGAGGCTAATGAAAAACTGTTTTTT. Translating it yields CASRGLGEANEKLFF.

This chain links TRBV5-4 with TRBJ2-7; 8 nucleotides line up with TRBD2. Per the germline V gene, CDR1 is SGHNT and CDR2 is YYREEE (reference sequence). This CDR3 is built from 14 residues. The trim removed 4 bases at V and 6 bases at J, leaving 9 bases unmatched. DNA of the CDR3: TGTGCCAGCAGCCCCCCGGGACTAGATTCCGAGCAGTACTTC. Its protein product is CASSPPGLDSEQYF.